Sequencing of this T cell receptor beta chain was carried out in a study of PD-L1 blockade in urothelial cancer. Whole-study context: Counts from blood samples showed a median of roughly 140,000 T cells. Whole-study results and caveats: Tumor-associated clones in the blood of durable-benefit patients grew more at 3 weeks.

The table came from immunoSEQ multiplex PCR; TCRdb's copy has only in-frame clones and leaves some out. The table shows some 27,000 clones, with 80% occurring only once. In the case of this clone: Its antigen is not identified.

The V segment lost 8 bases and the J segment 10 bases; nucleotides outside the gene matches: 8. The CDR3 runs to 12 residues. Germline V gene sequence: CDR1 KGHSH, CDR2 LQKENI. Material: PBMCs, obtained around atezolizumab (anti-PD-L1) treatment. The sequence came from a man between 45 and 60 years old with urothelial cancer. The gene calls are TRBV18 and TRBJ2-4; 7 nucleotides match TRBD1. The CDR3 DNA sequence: TGTGCCAGCGGGGACAGCCTAATGATTCAGTACTTC. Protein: CASGDSLMIQYF. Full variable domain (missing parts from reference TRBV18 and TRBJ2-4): NAGVMQNPRHLVRRRGQEARLRCSPMKGHSHVYWYRQLPEEGLKFMVYLQKENIIDESGMPKERFSAEFPKEGPSILRIQQVVRGDSAAYFCASGDSLMIQYFGAGTRLSVL.